This TCR beta chain was sequenced during a study of blood T cell repertoires in COVID-19. The method was immunoSEQ multiplex PCR; TCRdb's version includes in-frame clones alone and lacks a portion of them. Seen here are about 300,000 clones, around 89% observed once, and the top ten hold 5.5% to 8%. The sequencing sample was made of peripheral blood. This TCR came from a woman aged 45-60 years with COVID-19, enrolled during active disease.

CDR3 in amino acids: CASTQSGQGPRDTQYF. As DNA, the CDR3 is TGTGCCAGCACCCAAAGCGGGCAGGGCCCACGAGATACGCAGTATTTT. The chain recombines TRBV7-2 with TRBJ2-3; weak D call: TRBD2 (6 bases). Germline CDR1 is SGHTA and CDR2 is FQGNSA. V lost 7 bases and J 5 bases, leaving 22 bases between the germline ends. The CDR3 has 16 amino acids.